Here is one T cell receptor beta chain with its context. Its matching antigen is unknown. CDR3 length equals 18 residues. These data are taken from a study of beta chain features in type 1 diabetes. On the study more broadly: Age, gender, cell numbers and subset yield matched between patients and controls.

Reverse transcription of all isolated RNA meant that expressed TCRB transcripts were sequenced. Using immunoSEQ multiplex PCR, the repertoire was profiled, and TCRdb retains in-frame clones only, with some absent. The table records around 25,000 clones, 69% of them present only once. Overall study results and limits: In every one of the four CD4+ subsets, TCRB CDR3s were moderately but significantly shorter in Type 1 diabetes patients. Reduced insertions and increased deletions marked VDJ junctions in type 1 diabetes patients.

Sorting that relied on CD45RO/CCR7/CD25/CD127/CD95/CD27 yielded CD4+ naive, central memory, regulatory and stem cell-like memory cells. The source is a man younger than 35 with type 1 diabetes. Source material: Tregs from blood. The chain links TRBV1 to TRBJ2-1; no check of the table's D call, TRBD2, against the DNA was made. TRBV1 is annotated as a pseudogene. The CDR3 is CTSSQAGASGKWLNEQFF. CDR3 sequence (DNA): TGCACCAGCAGCCAAGCTGGTGCTAGCGGGAAGTGGCTGAATGAGCAGTTCTTC.